This TCR beta chain was identified during a study of T cell responses to AZD1222 COVID-19 vaccine. Study results and limitations: Most donors were white British and more were female, and clonal diversity was possibly underestimated. Reportedly, close to half of spike-specific TCRs are directed against unmutated variant regions.

About this clone: The antigen is undetermined.

The assay was immunoSEQ multiplex PCR, and TCRdb's table has in-frame clones only and misses some. This sample carries tens of thousands of clones, around nine tenths of them seen once, and the ten largest clones take roughly 5.1%. The CDR3 totals 19 residues. After removal of 4 bases from V and 0 bases from J, the junction contained 12 bases not matched to a gene. Germline V CDR1 and CDR2: LNHDA, SQIVND (reference sequence). The TCR originated in an adult in good health. The material was peripheral blood, obtained on day 0 of MenACWY control vaccination. The V and J genes are TRBV19 and TRBJ2-2, with 9 bases lining up with TRBD2. CDR3 loop: CASSTRQGLAGTNTGELFF. DNA of the CDR3: TGTGCCAGTAGTACCCGACAGGGTCTAGCGGGAACGAACACCGGGGAGCTGTTTTTT. The full variable domain, in which reference TRBV19 and TRBJ2-2 provide the parts outside the CDR3, is DGGITQSPKYLFRKEGQNVTLSCEQNLNHDAMYWYRQDPGQGLRLIYYSQIVNDFQKGDIAEGYSVSREKKESFPLTVTSAQKNPTAFYLCASSTRQGLAGTNTGELFFGEGSRLTVL.